The T cell receptor beta chain described here comes from a study of technical replicates of blood from a few donors. This clone appeared a few times. Method: immunoSEQ multiplex PCR; TCRdb's copy keeps in-frame clones and lacks some. The profile covers about 56,000 clones, with 93% appearing a single time and roughly 4.5% taken by the ten largest. Germline V gives CDR1 MNHEY, CDR2 SVGAGI. V shed 4 bases and J 1 base; nucleotides not matched to a gene: 5. The CDR3 is made up of 15 amino acids. The V gene is TRBV6-5, the J gene TRBJ1-1; 8 bases match TRBD1. Specimen: PBMCs. The TCR originated in a human donor in good health. Some clones in this sample may be carry-over from other donors' samples. The CDR3 spells CASSCRDRPNTEAFF. The CDR3 DNA reads TGTGCCAGCAGTTGCCGGGACAGGCCGAACACTGAAGCTTTCTTT.